This T cell receptor (beta chain) originates from a study of blood T cell repertoires in COVID-19. Across the study: Whether acute or convalescent, the COVID-19 samples came from the United States, Italy and Spain. From T cells, B-cell-depleted T cells, or PBMCs came the material, which was cDNA or gDNA.

This CDR3 comprises 16 residues. Looked up from germline, CDR1 is SGHNT and CDR2 is YYREEE (reference sequence). V was pared by 0 bases and J by 4 bases, with 7 bases of the junction left unmatched. How the authors handled the data: Using reference gene primer amplification, nucleated cell counts were estimated. Sequencing used immunoSEQ multiplex PCR; TCRdb keeps in-frame clones, though not all of them. V, J and clone size reflect that table, while D and trimming were determined from the DNA. The sample includes approximately 300,000 clones, around 85% seen only once; the top ten take 0.75% to 0.95%.

What was sequenced was peripheral blood. The receptor was derived from a human donor with COVID-19, enrolled during active disease. The donor label of this sample is uncertain. The gene calls are TRBV5-4 and TRBJ2-1; TRBD2 matches 7 bases. The CDR3 spells CASSLVGGSQYNEQFF. CDR3 nucleotide sequence: TGTGCCAGCAGCTTGGTGGGCGGGAGTCAATACAATGAGCAGTTCTTC.